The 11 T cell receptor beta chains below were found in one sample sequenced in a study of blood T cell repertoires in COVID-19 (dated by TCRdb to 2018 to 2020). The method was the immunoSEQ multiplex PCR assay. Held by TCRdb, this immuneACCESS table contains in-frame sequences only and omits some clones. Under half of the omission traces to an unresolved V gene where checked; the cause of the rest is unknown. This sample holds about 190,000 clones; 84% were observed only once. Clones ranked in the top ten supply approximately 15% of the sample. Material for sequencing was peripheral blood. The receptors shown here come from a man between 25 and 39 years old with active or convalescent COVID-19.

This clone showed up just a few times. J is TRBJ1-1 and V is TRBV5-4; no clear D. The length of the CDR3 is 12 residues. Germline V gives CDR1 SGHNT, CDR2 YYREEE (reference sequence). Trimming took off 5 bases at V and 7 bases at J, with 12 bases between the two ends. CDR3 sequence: CASSLDGLEAFF. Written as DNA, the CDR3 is TGTGCCAGCAGTCTGGACGGACTTGAAGCTTTCTTT.

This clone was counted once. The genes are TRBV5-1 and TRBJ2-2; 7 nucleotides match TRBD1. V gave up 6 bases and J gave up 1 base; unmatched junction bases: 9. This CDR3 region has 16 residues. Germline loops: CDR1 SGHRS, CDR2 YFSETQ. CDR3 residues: CASTTAAGGNTGELFF. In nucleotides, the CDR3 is TGCGCCAGCACAACTGCCGCAGGGGGGAACACCGGGGAGCTGTTTTTT.

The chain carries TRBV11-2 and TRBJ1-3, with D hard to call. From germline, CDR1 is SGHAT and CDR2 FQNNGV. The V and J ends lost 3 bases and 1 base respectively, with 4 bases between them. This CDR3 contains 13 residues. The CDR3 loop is CASSLLSGNTIYF. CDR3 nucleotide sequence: TGTGCCAGCAGCTTGTTATCTGGAAACACCATATATTTT. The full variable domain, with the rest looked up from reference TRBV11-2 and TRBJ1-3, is EAGVAQSPRYKIIEKRQSVAFWCNPISGHATLYWYQQILGQGPKLLIQFQNNGVVDDSQLPKDRFSAERLKGVDSTLKIQPAKLEDSAVYLCASSLLSGNTIYFGEGSWLTVV.

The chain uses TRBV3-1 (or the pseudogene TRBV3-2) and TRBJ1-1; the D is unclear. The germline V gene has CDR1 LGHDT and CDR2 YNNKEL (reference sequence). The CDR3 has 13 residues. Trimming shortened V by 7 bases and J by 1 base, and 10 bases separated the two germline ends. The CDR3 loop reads CASTPRANTEAFF. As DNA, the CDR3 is TGTGCCAGCACCCCGAGGGCGAACACTGAAGCTTTCTTT.

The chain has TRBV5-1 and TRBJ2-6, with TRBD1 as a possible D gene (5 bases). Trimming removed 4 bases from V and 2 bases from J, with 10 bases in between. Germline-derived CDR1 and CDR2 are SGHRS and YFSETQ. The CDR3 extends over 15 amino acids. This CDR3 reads CASSLTVAGANVLTF. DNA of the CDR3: TGCGCCAGCAGCCTGACAGTGGCTGGGGCCAACGTCCTGACTTTC. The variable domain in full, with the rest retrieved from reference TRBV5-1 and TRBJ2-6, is KAGVTQTPRYLIKTRGQQVTLSCSPISGHRSVSWYQQTPGQGLQFLFEYFSETQRNKGNFPGRFSGRQFSNSRSEMNVSTLELGDSALYLCASSLTVAGANVLTFGAGSRLTVL.

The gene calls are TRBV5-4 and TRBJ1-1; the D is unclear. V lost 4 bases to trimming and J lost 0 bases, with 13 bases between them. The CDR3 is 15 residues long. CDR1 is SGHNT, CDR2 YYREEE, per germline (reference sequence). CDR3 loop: CASSRAEGLNTEAFF. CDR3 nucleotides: TGTGCCAGCAGCAGGGCGGAGGGTTTGAACACTGAAGCTTTCTTT. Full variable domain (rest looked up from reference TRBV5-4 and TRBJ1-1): ETGVTQSPTHLIKTRGQQVTLRCSSQSGHNTVSWYQQALGQGPQFIFQYYREEENGRGNFPPRFSGLQFPNYSSELNVNALELDDSALYLCASSRAEGLNTEAFFGQGTRLTVV.

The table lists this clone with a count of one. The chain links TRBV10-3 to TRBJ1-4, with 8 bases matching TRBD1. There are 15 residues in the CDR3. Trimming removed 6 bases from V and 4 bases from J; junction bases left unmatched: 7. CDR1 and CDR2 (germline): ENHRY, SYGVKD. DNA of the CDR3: TGTGCCATCAGCGGACAGGGAGGAGGTAATGAAAAACTGTTTTTT. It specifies CAISGQGGGNEKLFF.

The CDR3: CASSYYVGAGPAGYTF. CDR3 in DNA: TGTGCCAGCAGTTACTACGTCGGGGCGGGGCCAGCTGGCTACACCTTC. The chain links TRBV6-5 to TRBJ1-2, with D possibly matching TRBD1 (5 bases). Per germline, CDR1 MNHEY and CDR2 SVGAGI. The length of the CDR3 is 16 residues. V was clipped by 1 base and J by 7 bases, with 19 bases between them.

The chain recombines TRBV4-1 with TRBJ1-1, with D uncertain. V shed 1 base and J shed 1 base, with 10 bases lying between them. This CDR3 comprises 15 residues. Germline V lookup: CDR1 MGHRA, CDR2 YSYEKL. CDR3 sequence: CASSQGPQANTEAFF. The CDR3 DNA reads TGCGCCAGCAGCCAAGGTCCGCAGGCGAACACTGAAGCTTTCTTT.

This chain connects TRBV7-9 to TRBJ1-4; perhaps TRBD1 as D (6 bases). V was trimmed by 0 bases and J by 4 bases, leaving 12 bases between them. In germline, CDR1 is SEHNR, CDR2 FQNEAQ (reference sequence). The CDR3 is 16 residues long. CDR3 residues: CASSLASQGSNEKLFF. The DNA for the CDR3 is TGTGCCAGCAGCTTAGCCTCACAGGGCAGTAATGAAAAACTGTTTTTT.

The CDR3: CASSESFGGLAGNEQFF. The DNA of the CDR3 is TGCGCCAGCAGTGAGTCATTCGGGGGACTAGCGGGGAATGAGCAGTTCTTC. The rearrangement joins TRBV10-1 to TRBJ2-1; 13 bases fit TRBD2. The CDR3 has 17 amino acids. The germline V gene encodes CDR1 WNHNN and CDR2 SYGVQD (reference sequence). V trimming: 0 bases; J trimming: 7 bases; junction bases outside the gene matches: 6.